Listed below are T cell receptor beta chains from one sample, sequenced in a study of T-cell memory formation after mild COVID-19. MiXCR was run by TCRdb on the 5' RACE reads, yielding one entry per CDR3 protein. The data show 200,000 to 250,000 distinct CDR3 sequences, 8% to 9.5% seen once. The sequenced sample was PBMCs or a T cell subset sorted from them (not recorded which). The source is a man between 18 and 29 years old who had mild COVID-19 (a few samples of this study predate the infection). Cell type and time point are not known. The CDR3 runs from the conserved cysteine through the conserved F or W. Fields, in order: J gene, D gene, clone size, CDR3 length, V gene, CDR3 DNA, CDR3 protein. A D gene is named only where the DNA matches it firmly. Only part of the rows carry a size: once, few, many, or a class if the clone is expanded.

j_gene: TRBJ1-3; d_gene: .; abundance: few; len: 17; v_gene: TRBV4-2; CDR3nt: TGTGCCAGCAGCCCGATAAACAGGAGGATCTCTGGAAACACCATATATTTT; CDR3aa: CASSPINRRISGNTIYF
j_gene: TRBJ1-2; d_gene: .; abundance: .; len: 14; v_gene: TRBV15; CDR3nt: TGTGCCACCAGCAGAGAAGGTGTGGGTAATGGCTACACCTTC; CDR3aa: CATSREGVGNGYTF
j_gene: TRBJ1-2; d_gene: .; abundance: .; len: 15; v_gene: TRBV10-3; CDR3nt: TGTGCCATCAGTGAGTTCGGCGAAACTAACTATGGCTACACCTTC; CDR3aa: CAISEFGETNYGYTF
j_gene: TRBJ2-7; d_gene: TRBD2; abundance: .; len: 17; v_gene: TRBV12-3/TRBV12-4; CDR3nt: TGTGCCAGCAGTTTAGCTAGCGGGGGGTCCTTAATCTACGAGCAGTACTTC; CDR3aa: CASSLASGGSLIYEQYF
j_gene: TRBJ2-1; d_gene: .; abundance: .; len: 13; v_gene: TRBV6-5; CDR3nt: TGTGCCAGCAGTGCGCGATCCTACAATGAGCAGTTCTTC; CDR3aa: CASSARSYNEQFF
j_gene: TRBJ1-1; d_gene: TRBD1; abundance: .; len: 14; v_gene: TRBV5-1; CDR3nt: TGCGCCAGCAGCGGACAGGGGATGAACACTGAAGCTTTCTTT; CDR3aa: CASSGQGMNTEAFF
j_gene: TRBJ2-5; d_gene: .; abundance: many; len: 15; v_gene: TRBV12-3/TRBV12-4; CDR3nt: TGTGCCAGCAGTTTAGCCCAGGGAGGGGGGGAGACCCAGTACTTC; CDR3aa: CASSLAQGGGETQYF
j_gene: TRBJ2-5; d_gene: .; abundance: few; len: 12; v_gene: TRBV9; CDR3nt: TGTGCCAGCAGCGTAGAACCGGAGACCCAGTACTTC; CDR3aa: CASSVEPETQYF
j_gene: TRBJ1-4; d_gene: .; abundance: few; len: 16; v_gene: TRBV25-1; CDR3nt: TGTGCCAGCAGTGATGGGATCGAGGACAGAGGGGAAAAACTGTTTTTT; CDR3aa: CASSDGIEDRGEKLFF
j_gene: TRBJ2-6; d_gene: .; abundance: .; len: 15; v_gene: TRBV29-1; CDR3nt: TGCAGCGCCCGGGACGGCAGCTCTGGGGCCAACGTCCTGACTTTC; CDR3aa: CSARDGSSGANVLTF
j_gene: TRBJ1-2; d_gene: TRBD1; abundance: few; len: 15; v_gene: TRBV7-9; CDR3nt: TGTGCCAGCAGCGAGGGACAGCTCGTTGACTATGGCTACACCTTC; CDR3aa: CASSEGQLVDYGYTF
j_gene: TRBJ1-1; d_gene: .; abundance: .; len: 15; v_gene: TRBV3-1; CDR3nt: TGTGCCAGCAGCCAAGATCAGGGGCAGGGCCCTGAAGCTTTCTTT; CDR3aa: CASSQDQGQGPEAFF
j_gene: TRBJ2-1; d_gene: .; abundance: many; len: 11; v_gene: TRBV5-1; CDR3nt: TGCGCCAGCAGCTGGGACCTCGAGCAGTTCTTC; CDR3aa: CASSWDLEQFF
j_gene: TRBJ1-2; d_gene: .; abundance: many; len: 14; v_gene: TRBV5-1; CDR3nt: TGCGCCAGCAGCATGGGATTACGGAACTATGGCTACACCTTC; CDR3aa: CASSMGLRNYGYTF
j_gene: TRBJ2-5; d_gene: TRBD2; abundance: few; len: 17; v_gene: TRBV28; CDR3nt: TGTGCCAGCAGTCCCTGGGGGACTAGCGGGGGTCAAGAGACCCAGTACTTC; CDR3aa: CASSPWGTSGGQETQYF
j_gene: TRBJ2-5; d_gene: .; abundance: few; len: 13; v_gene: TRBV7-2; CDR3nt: TGTGCCAGCAGCTTTTATCAGGGGGAGACCCAGTACTTC; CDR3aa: CASSFYQGETQYF
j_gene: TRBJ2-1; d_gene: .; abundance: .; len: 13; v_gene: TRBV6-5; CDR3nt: TGTGCCAGCAGGCCACAGGGCTACAATGAGCAGTTCTTC; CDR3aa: CASRPQGYNEQFF
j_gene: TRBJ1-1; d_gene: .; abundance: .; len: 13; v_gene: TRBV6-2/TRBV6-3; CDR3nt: TGTGCCAGCAGTCACGGGTGGACTGGTGAAGCTTTCTTT; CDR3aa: CASSHGWTGEAFF
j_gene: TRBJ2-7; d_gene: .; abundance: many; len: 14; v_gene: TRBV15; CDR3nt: TGTGCCACCAGCACTAGGGGGGGGGTCTACGAGCAGTACTTC; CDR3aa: CATSTRGGVYEQYF
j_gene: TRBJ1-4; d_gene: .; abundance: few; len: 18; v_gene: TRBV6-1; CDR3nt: TGTGCCAGCAGTTGGGATTTTCGTTCGTCCGCCTTTAATGAAAAACTGTTTTTT; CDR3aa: CASSWDFRSSAFNEKLFF
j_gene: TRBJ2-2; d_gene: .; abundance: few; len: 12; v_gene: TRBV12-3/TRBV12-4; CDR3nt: TGTGCCAGCAGTATCCAGACCGGGGAGCTGTTTTTT; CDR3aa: CASSIQTGELFF
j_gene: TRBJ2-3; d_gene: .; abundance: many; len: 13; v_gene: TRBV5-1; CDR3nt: TGCGCCAGCAGCTTCCCTTTTGGGGATACGCAGTATTTT; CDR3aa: CASSFPFGDTQYF
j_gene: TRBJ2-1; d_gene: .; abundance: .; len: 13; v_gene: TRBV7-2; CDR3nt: TGTGCCAGCACCCTGCATGCTTCCGATGAGCAGTTCTTC; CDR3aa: CASTLHASDEQFF
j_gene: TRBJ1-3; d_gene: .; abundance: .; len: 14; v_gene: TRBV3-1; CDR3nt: TGTGCCAGCAGCGACGAGGGGTCAGGAAACACCATATATTTT; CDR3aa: CASSDEGSGNTIYF
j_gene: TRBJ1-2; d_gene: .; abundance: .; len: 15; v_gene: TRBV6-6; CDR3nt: TGTGCCAGCACCGACGGTTCCAGGCCACTCTATGGCTACACCTTC; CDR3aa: CASTDGSRPLYGYTF
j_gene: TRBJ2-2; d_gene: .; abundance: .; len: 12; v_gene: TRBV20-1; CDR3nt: TGCAGCTCACCGGGGGACACCGGGGAGCTGTTTTTT; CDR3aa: CSSPGDTGELFF
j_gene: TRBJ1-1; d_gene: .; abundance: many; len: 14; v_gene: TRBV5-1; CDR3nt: TGCGCCAGCAGCTTGGGGGAGTTGAACACTGAAGCTTTCTTT; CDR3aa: CASSLGELNTEAFF
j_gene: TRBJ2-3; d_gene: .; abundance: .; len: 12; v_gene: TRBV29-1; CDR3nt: TGCAGCGTTGAATGGACAGTAGATACGCAGTATTTT; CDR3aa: CSVEWTVDTQYF
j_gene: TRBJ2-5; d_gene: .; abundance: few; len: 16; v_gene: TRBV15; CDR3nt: TGTGCCACCAGCAGGAAGAGAGGGGATGCTAAAGAGACCCAGTACTTC; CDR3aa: CATSRKRGDAKETQYF
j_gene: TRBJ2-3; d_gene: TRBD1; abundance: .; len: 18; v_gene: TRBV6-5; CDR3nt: TGTGCCAGCAGTTACGACAGGGCTGGCACGCTTGGCACAGATACGCAGTATTTT; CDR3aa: CASSYDRAGTLGTDTQYF
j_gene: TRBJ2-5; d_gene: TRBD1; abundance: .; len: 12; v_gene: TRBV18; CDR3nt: TGTGCCAGCTCAGACAGGGAAGAGACCCAGTACTTC; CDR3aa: CASSDREETQYF
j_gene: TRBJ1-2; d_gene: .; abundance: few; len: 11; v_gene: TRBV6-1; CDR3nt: TGTGCCAGCAGTTGGAGCTATGGCTACACCTTC; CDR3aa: CASSWSYGYTF
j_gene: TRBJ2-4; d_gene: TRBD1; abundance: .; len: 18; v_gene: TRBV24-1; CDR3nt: TGTGCCACCAGTGATTCCTCGACAGGGGCAAAGGCCAAAAACATTCAGTACTTC; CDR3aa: CATSDSSTGAKAKNIQYF
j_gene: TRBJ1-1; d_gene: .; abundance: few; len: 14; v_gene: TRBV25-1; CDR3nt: TGTGCCAGCAGTGATCGCAGCGAATGGACTGAAGCTTTCTTT; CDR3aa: CASSDRSEWTEAFF
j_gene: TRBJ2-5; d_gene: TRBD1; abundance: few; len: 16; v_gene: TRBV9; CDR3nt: TGTGCCAGCAGCGTAACCGGGACAGGGGGCATCGAGACCCAGTACTTC; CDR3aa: CASSVTGTGGIETQYF
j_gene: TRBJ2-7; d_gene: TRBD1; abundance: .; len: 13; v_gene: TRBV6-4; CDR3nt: TGTGCCAGCAGTGACTCCCCGGGACAGGGTTTGTACTTC; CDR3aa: CASSDSPGQGLYF
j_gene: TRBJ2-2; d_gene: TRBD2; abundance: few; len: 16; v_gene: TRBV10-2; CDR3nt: TGCGCCAGCATCGGGGGGAGTACGAGGAACACCGGGGAGCTGTTTTTT; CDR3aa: CASIGGSTRNTGELFF
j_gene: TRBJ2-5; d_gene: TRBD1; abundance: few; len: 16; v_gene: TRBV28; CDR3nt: TGTGCCAGCAGTACCCCGGGAAGGACAGGAAGAGAGACCCAGTACTTC; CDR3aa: CASSTPGRTGRETQYF
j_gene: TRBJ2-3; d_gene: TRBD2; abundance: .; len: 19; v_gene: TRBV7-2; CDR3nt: TGTGCCAGCAGCTTACACAGCATGAGGCGGGGGGCTAGCACAGATACGCAGTATTTT; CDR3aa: CASSLHSMRRGASTDTQYF
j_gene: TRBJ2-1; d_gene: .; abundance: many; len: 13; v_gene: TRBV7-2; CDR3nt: TGTGCCAGCAGTGTCCAGGGCGGCAATGAGCAGTTCTTC; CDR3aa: CASSVQGGNEQFF
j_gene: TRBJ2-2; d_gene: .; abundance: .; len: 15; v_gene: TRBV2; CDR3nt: TGTGCCAGCAGTGGACAGGCAGCGAACACCGGGGAGCTGTTTTTT; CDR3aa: CASSGQAANTGELFF
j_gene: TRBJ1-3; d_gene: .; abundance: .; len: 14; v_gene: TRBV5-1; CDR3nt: TGCGCCAGCAGCACCGGGACTACTGGAAACACCATATATTTT; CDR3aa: CASSTGTTGNTIYF